This T cell receptor beta chain appears in the sequencing data of a study of human T cells and chemical hapten exposure. MiXCR, applied by TCRdb to the RACE reads, yields one record per CDR3 protein. The top ten hold just under 3% of the sample, which has fewer than 200,000 distinct CDR3 sequences, roughly 30% seen once. The time point: pre-sensitization, week 0. This sample's treatment: therapeutic diphenylcyclopropenone sensitization with weekly scalp DPC. Sample donors consisted of patients with alopecia, aged 18 to 70 years, who were suitable for DPC. V shed 4 bases, J shed 0 bases, and the junction held 6 bases outside the gene matches. CDR3 length equals 15 residues. Germline-derived CDR1 and CDR2 are SGHRS and YFSETQ.

The V gene is TRBV5-1, the J gene TRBJ2-5, with 7 bases matching TRBD2. The clonotype originates from a woman aged 25 to 39 with alopecia areata. Some clones in this sample may be carry-over from other donors' samples. Sequences were derived from whole blood, sampled in connection with sensitization to the hapten diphenylcyclopropenone (DPC). The CDR3: CASSRAGDYQETQYF. The CDR3 coding sequence is TGCGCCAGCAGCAGGGCGGGGGACTACCAAGAGACCCAGTACTTC.